One sample yielded the 9 T cell receptor beta chains listed below, sequenced in a study of T-cell reconstitution after alpha-beta-depleted transplantation in children. Using unique molecular identifiers, the investigators prepared the TCRbeta library. TCRdb passed the PCR reads through MiXCR, listing each CDR3 protein once. The sample shows 500,000 to 750,000 distinct CDR3 sequences, roughly a quarter of them seen only once. Sequencing used PBMCs, obtained before TCRalphabeta/CD19-depleted stem cell transplant. Receptors originate from a boy under three years old with Wiskott-Aldrich syndrome, due to receive a stem cell transplant.

The gene calls are TRBV7-2 and TRBJ2-5, with 7 nucleotides matching TRBD2. The length of the CDR3 is 15 residues. Germline CDR1 and CDR2: SGHTA and FQGNSA. The J segment lost 4 bases and the V segment lost 5 bases, leaving 10 bases of the junction unmatched. The CDR3 DNA is TGTGCCAGCAGCGGGGGGGGAGTGGGAGTAGAGACCCAGTACTTC. It specifies CASSGGGVGVETQYF. The whole variable domain, remainder taken from reference TRBV7-2 and TRBJ2-5, is GAGVSQSPSNKVTEKGKDVELRCDPISGHTALYWYRQSLGQGLEFLIYFQGNSAPDKSGLPSDRFSAERTGGSVSTLTIQRTQQEDSAVYLCASSGGGVGVETQYFGPGTRLLVL.

This clonotype came up a few times. This chain uses TRBV6-1 with TRBJ1-1, with D tentatively TRBD1 (6 bases). Germline loops: CDR1 MNHNS, CDR2 SASEGT. CDR3 size: 14 residues. Between the trimmed V and J ends, which lost 3 bases and 4 bases, there was a span of 12 bases. The CDR3 DNA follows: TGTGCCAGCAGTGAGCTACAGGGAGGCACTGAAGCTTTCTTT. It codes for CASSELQGGTEAFF.

This clonotype was counted between two and nine times. This chain links TRBV7-6 with TRBJ2-1; D not resolved. CDR1 is SGHVS, CDR2 FNYEAQ, per germline. Trimming shortened V by 5 bases and J by 6 bases, and 8 bases separated the two germline ends. The CDR3 sequence is 12 residues long. DNA for the CDR3: TGTGCCAGCAGCATCCGTACCAATGAGCAGTTCTTC. It translates to CASSIRTNEQFF.

This chain joins TRBV29-1 and TRBJ2-1; no definite D call. V shed 6 bases and J shed 4 bases, with 13 bases lying between them. The V gene's germline CDR1 is SQVTM and CDR2 ANQGSEA. The CDR3 consists of 13 residues. CDR3 residues: CSVQSQIYNEQFF. The CDR3 region has the DNA TGCAGCGTCCAATCCCAAATATACAATGAGCAGTTCTTC.

V is TRBV5-1 and J is TRBJ2-5, with 7 bases that match TRBD1. Per germline, CDR1 SGHRS and CDR2 YFSETQ. This CDR3 region has 16 residues. Trimming at V came to 3 bases and at J to 1 base, leaving 9 bases not matched to a gene. The CDR3 is CASSSGLQGVQETQYF. CDR3 DNA sequence: TGCGCCAGCAGCTCCGGGCTCCAGGGGGTCCAAGAGACCCAGTACTTC.

This rearrangement joins TRBV29-1 to TRBJ2-2, with no clear D. This CDR3 is built from 13 residues. V dropped 3 bases and J dropped 2 bases, with 7 bases sitting between them. Germline V gene sequence: CDR1 SQVTM, CDR2 ANQGSEA. The CDR3 DNA follows: TGCAGCGTTGATATTACTAACACCGGGGAGCTGTTTTTT. Encoded protein: CSVDITNTGELFF.

The chain couples TRBV29-1 to TRBJ2-2, with TRBD1 identical over 9 bases. V gave up 6 bases and J gave up 5 bases; unmatched junction bases: 13. The length of the CDR3 is 16 residues. Germline assignment: CDR1 SQVTM and CDR2 ANQGSEA. CDR3 residues: CSVMDPGQGTTGELFF. The CDR3 DNA reads TGCAGCGTCATGGATCCGGGACAGGGCACGACCGGGGAGCTGTTTTTT.

This rearrangement joins TRBV27 to TRBJ1-1, with D perhaps TRBD1 (6 bases). CDR3 length equals 15 residues. The germline V and J ends were trimmed by 0 bases and 9 bases, with 17 bases remaining between them. CDR1 MNHEY and CDR2 SMNVEV come from the germline V gene (reference sequence). The CDR3: CASSLSILGGPKAFF. The CDR3 nucleotides are TGTGCCAGCAGTTTATCGATACTAGGGGGTCCTAAAGCTTTCTTT.

A note on this clonotype: The germline gene is not matched at one end of the junction; a read error may be the cause. The rearrangement links TRBV11-2 to TRBJ2-3, with TRBD1 matching over 10 bases. Per the germline V gene, CDR1 is SGHAT and CDR2 is FQNNGV. The CDR3 contains 19 residues. Here the CDR3 reads CATSRGGTGVPLGTDTQYF. The DNA of the CDR3 is TGTGCCACCAGCCGAGGTGGGACAGGGGTGCCTTTGGGCACAGATACGCAGTATTTT.